This T cell receptor beta chain was recovered during a study of shared clonotypes between healthy human individuals (TCRdb year 2020). Broadly, across the study: The cohort included a few men and a couple of women between 18 and 49 years of age. For each donor, CD4 naive and CD4 memory were each given three plates, CD8 naive was given two plates, and CD8 memory was given one plate. The study deeply sequenced blood TCR repertoires of five healthy adults to estimate repertoire size and the extent of clonotype sharing between individuals. To increase sequencing depth and limit assay-specific biases, TCR repertoire library preparation and sequencing were carried out by different laboratories using diverse techniques. Leukapheresis yielded between about 0.94 and 8.9 billion PBMCs per donor. The investigation overall reported the following: Naive subsets generally had larger estimated clonotype richness than memory subsets. The small number of donors limited the genetic and exposure-history diversity represented. Even with the large sequencing depth, rarefaction of the sorted-subset datasets indicated that sequencing was incomplete. Clonotypes shared by all four sorted-subset donors showed higher generation probabilities than non-shared clonotypes. Pairwise subsampling indicated that sequencing depth was expected to affect the degree of clonotype sharing among donors. Across a handful of donors, roughly 5.4% of naive CD4, approximately 3.6% of naive CD8, roughly 2.2% of memory CD4, and approximately 0.4% of memory CD8 clonotypes were shared. Sampling was restricted to blood, and TCR repertoires in tissue are likely to differ from TCR repertoires in blood.

About this clone itself: The antigen this receptor binds is unknown. No quality values exist for individual bases; no much larger clone is one base distant.

Using the deep immunoSEQ assay, multiplex PCR amplified TCR CDR3 regions from genomic DNA. For each cell subset, the extracted genomic DNA was distributed evenly across all wells of several immunoSEQ 96-well plates, and each plate served as one replicate. For sorted subsets, each replicate PCR was loaded with about 0.2 ug genomic DNA, equivalent to 30,000 to 35,000 T cell genomes. Purified libraries were measured with a Qubit 3.0 fluorometer, size-checked on a Bioanalyzer 2100, and measured again with the KAPA Library Quantification kit. Every immunoSEQ 96-well plate was sequenced on a dedicated single-read 150-cycle Illumina NextSeq 550 flow cell. The source study handled its data this way. Because only junctional sequences without quality scores were contained in the immunoSEQ output, filtering matching that applied to full-length reads could not be performed. Sequences were annotated with PyIR, a Python wrapper for IgBLAST v1.9, using IMGT germline references to assign V/J genes and CDR3. Any read was removed if the V/J assignment was weak (E-value above 1e-6), the CDR3 was missing, or the read contained stop codons, out-of-frame junctions, or ambiguous translated residues. V3J clonotypes were defined as sequences sharing an identical inferred V gene, J gene, and CDR3 amino acid sequence. Percentage overlap between repertoires was computed as shared unique clonotypes divided by the size of the smaller repertoire. RTK rarefaction, the Chao1 estimator, and Recon v2.1 estimates of unobserved clonotypes were used to assess repertoire richness. Generation probabilities for all TCRbeta clonotypes obtained by the gDNA method from several donors were computed using OLGA. Entries here come from immuneACCESS through TCRdb and include only in-frame sequences with V and J called. Some clones fail to appear in such tables; in the studies checked, an unresolved V gene covers under half of the shortfall, and the cause of the remainder is unknown. V and J calls and clone size are those listed in that table; D and trimming were worked out from the DNA. The sample table shows some 580,000 clones, and 98% are seen once. 0.3% of the sample comes from the top ten.

The CDR3 contains 14 residues, cysteine and phenylalanine counted. The DNA shown is the 42-base CDR3, in frame from base 1. V drops 1 base and J drops 4 bases, leaving 10 bases in between. According to the germline V gene, CDR1 reads SGHAT and CDR2 reads FQNNGV. CD8 naive samples were CD45RO-negative cells positively selected for CCR7, giving a CD45RA+CCR7+ population that excluded TemRA cells. The donors were healthy, HIV-negative adults who had no recently reported acute infections or vaccinations. All donors were Caucasian adults living in Nashville, Tennessee, USA. Blood was obtained by leukapheresis, after which PBMCs were separated by Ficoll-Histopaque density gradient centrifugation and cryopreserved in liquid nitrogen vapor phase. Purity and quantity of every magnetically sorted T cell population were checked by analytical flow cytometry. From each sorted fraction, genomic DNA was isolated and quantified by UV absorbance on a Nanodrop 2000c.

Sequencing used naive CD8+ T cells sorted from blood. The cell subset or site label for this specimen denotes: CD45RA+CCR7+. The V and J segments used are TRBV11-2 and TRBJ1-1; TRBD1 could be the D gene, as 6 bases match. The source is a man younger than 40 in good health. The nucleotides are TGTGCCAGCAGCTTAGCGGCCAGGGGCACTGAAGCTTTCTTT. It translates to CASSLAARGTEAFF.